This TCR beta chain derives from a study of T cells in Graves' hyperthyroidism and ophthalmopathy. Findings and limits, study-wide: Before onset, by a median of about seven months, the model predicted ophthalmopathy.

TCR beta CDR3 regions were amplified from RNA transcripts. The TCR CDR3 first-round RT-PCR relied on the HTBI primer set. In TCRdb, the multiplex PCR reads were re-called with MiXCR into one record per CDR3 protein. The sample has more than 500,000 distinct CDR3 sequences; 13% to 15% are singletons. The definition of stable Graves' hyperthyroidism was no ophthalmopathy progression within 18 months. Clinical symptoms, serum thyroxine and TRAb, thyroid ultrasound and orbital computed tomography were used for the diagnoses. This clonotype was seen a handful of times. Its antigen is still unknown. The sequence came from a woman in her thirties or forties with Graves' hyperthyroidism. Sequencing was performed on blood.

This CDR3 reads CATWTGDYEQYF. DNA of the CDR3: TGTGCCACCTGGACAGGGGACTACGAGCAGTACTTC. This chain connects TRBV2 to TRBJ2-7; 9 positions match TRBD1. V trimming: 10 bases; J trimming: 3 bases; junction bases outside the gene matches: 4. CDR1 is SNHLY, CDR2 FYNNEI, per germline. This CDR3 contains 12 residues.